The clone carrying this T cell receptor (beta chain) was detected ten times or more. TRAV- and TRBV-specific primers primed first-strand cDNA, covering alpha and beta chains. TCRs were amplified for 20 to 25 PCR cycles with a constant-region primer and V-primer adapter. MiXCR, applied by TCRdb to the reads, yields one record per CDR3 protein. The table shows about 100,000 distinct CDR3 sequences, with less than 25% occurring only once. The sample comes from a study of low-dose radiotherapy and immunotherapy resistance in tumors. Trimming stripped 6 bases from V and 1 base from J, with 12 bases between. Looked up from germline, CDR1 is LNHDA and CDR2 is SQIVND (reference sequence). The CDR3 totals 14 residues. Time point of the sample: after trial treatment. Treatment reported: LDRT plus nivolumab, ipilimumab, low-dose cyclophosphamide and aspirin (RACIN trial).

The sequencing here drew on PBMCs, taken after low-dose radiotherapy plus immunotherapy. The rearrangement links TRBV19 to TRBJ1-2; D perhaps matches TRBD1 (6 bases). The clonotype originates from a male donor with prostate cancer. The CDR3 reads CASSLDSLNYGYTF. CDR3 bases: TGTGCCAGTAGCCTGGACAGCCTTAACTATGGCTACACCTTC.